The present T cell receptor (beta chain) was sequenced within a study of shared clonotypes between healthy human individuals. Study observations and caveats: Generally, naive subsets (rather than memory subsets) showed larger estimated richness. Sampling was confined to blood; repertoires within tissues likely differ.

CD45RA+ naive and CD45RA-negative memory subsets were separated from CD4+ cells. Only in-frame clones appear in the TCRdb table, and some are missing; sequencing was by immunoSEQ multiplex PCR. Here the sample spans about 1.5 million clones, 95% to 99% being singletons. CDR1 is SNHLY and CDR2 is FYNNEI in the germline V gene. The CDR3 has 14 amino acids. V lost 4 bases to trimming and J lost 0 bases; unmatched junction nucleotides: 3. A word on this clone: Its specificity is not known.

J is TRBJ2-7 and V is TRBV2; 7 bases line up with TRBD1. The sample taken for sequencing was naive CD4+ T cells sorted from blood. Subset described: CD45RA+ positively selected. The receptor comes from a man aged 25-45 years in good health. CDR3 region: CASSAGTVSYEQYF. The CDR3 DNA reads as TGTGCCAGCAGTGCCGGGACAGTCTCCTACGAGCAGTACTTC. Filled out from reference TRBV2 and TRBJ2-7, the complete variable domain reads EPEVTQTPSHQVTQMGQEVILRCVPISNHLYFYWYRQILGQKVEFLVSFYNNEISEKSEIFDDQFSVERPDGSNFTLKIRSTKLEDSAMYFCASSAGTVSYEQYFGPGTRLTVT.